Presented here are 19 T cell receptor beta chains from one specimen sequenced in a study of response to subunit inactivated influenza vaccine. One entry per CDR3 protein results from TCRdb running MiXCR on the RT-PCR reads. The sample carries about 540,000 distinct CDR3 sequences, roughly a quarter recorded once. The same data also contributed to another study, on T cells expressing NK-cell markers. As that report states: TCR beta libraries carry UMIs added by 5'RACE template switching.

Sequenced here: CD4+ T cells sorted from PBMCs, sampled 11 to 12 days after vaccination. The receptors come from a man aged 45-65 years who received an inactivated influenza vaccine.

This clonotype was found a few times. The genes are TRBV27 and TRBJ2-5; TRBD2 matches at 9 bases. The CDR3 length is 17 residues. The V gene end was trimmed by 5 bases and the J gene end by 1 base; junction bases not matched to a gene: 11. The V gene's germline CDR1 is MNHEY and CDR2 SMNVEV (reference sequence). The CDR3 region is CASSPRVGGGVQETQYF. The CDR3 DNA sequence: TGTGCCAGCAGTCCTCGCGTTGGCGGGGGGGTCCAAGAGACCCAGTACTTC.

The rearrangement links TRBV12-3 or TRBV12-4 to TRBJ1-2, with TRBD1 identical over 8 bases. The CDR3 has 14 amino acids. Unmatched junction bases numbered 11, after V lost 6 bases and J lost 8 bases. This CDR3 is CASSPGTGWLGYTF. DNA of the CDR3: TGTGCCAGCAGCCCTGGGACAGGTTGGTTGGGCTACACCTTC.

This clonotype was detected many times. This chain connects TRBV20-1 to TRBJ1-2, with a weak D call TRBD1 (5 bases). Trimming stripped 3 bases from V and 8 bases from J, with 10 bases between. The CDR3 runs to 11 residues. Germline lookup yields CDR1 DFQATT and CDR2 SNEGSKA (reference sequence). The CDR3 sequence is CSASTGPGYTF. DNA for the CDR3: TGCAGTGCTAGTACGGGGCCGGGCTACACCTTC.

The rearrangement joins TRBV5-1 to TRBJ2-3; maybe TRBD2 (6 bases). This CDR3 is built from 14 residues. Germline V gives CDR1 SGHRS, CDR2 YFSETQ. With 5 bases removed from V and 4 bases from J, the gap between germline ends came to 14 bases. The CDR3 region is CASRIPTSPDTQYF. For the CDR3, the DNA is TGCGCCAGCAGAATCCCGACTAGTCCAGATACGCAGTATTTT.

In its sample, this clonotype was seen a few times. The chain carries TRBV9 and TRBJ1-2; 9 bases align to TRBD1. With 3 bases clipped from V and 8 bases from J, the junction kept 8 bases outside the gene matches. Germline V gene data show CDR1 as SGDLS and CDR2 as YYNGEE. CDR3 size: 14 residues. The CDR3 bases are TGTGCCAGCAGCGCCATGACAGGGGGTGGAGGCTACACCTTC. It codes for CASSAMTGGGGYTF.

The chain joins TRBV10-3 to TRBJ2-3; D tentatively reads TRBD1 or TRBD2 (8 bases each). Germline assignment: CDR1 ENHRY and CDR2 SYGVKD. This CDR3 spans 19 amino acids. With 4 bases removed from V and 2 bases from J, the gap between germline ends came to 25 bases. In nucleotides, the CDR3 is TGTGCCATCAGTGTGAGACAGGGGACTAGGCTACCCGACACAGATACGCAGTATTTT. It codes for CAISVRQGTRLPDTDTQYF.

V and J are TRBV3-1 and TRBJ1-6; no reliable D call. V dropped 8 bases and J dropped 7 bases, with 18 bases sitting between them. Germline assignment: CDR1 LGHDT and CDR2 YNNKEL (reference sequence). The CDR3 consists of 15 residues. The DNA of the CDR3 is TGTGCCAGCGGGCCCTCTCCCCCTTGGAATTCACCCCTCCACTTT. Residues: CASGPSPPWNSPLHF. The full variable domain, completed using reference TRBV3-1 and TRBJ1-6, is DTAVSQTPKYLVTQMGNDKSIKCEQNLGHDTMYWYKQDSKKFLKIMFSYNNKELIINETVPNRFSPKSPDKAHLNLHINSLELGDSAVYFCASGPSPPWNSPLHFGNGTRLTVT.

The chain couples TRBV19 to TRBJ2-7, with D possibly called TRBD1 or TRBD2 (5 bases each). V was shortened by 4 bases and J by 12 bases, with 19 bases between the two germline ends. Germline CDR1 is LNHDA and CDR2 is SQIVND (reference sequence). The CDR3 loop spans 13 amino acids. Written as DNA, the CDR3 is TGTGCCAGTAGTAGGACCACCGGGACCCCTACGTACTTC. Protein sequence: CASSRTTGTPTYF. Full variable domain (rest looked up from reference TRBV19 and TRBJ2-7): DGGITQSPKYLFRKEGQNVTLSCEQNLNHDAMYWYRQDPGQGLRLIYYSQIVNDFQKGDIAEGYSVSREKKESFPLTVTSAQKNPTAFYLCASSRTTGTPTYFGPGTRLTVT.

This clonotype was recorded a few times. The gene calls are TRBV6-5 and TRBJ1-2; D not certain. The CDR3 extends over 11 amino acids. Germline V lookup: CDR1 MNHEY, CDR2 SVGAGI. Trimming stripped 6 bases from V and 6 bases from J, with 8 bases between. CDR3 region: CASRTLDGYTF. In DNA, the CDR3 is TGTGCCAGCAGAACCTTGGATGGCTACACCTTC.

The V and J genes are TRBV2 and TRBJ2-2; 10 bases match TRBD1. The CDR3 is made up of 14 amino acids. In germline, CDR1 is SNHLY, CDR2 FYNNEI. Trimming removed 6 bases from V and 10 bases from J; junction bases left unmatched: 8. The CDR3 protein is CASRIGQGGMELFF. CDR3 DNA: TGTGCCAGCAGGATCGGACAGGGGGGGATGGAGCTGTTTTTT.

The chain is built from TRBV12-3 or TRBV12-4 and TRBJ2-2, with TRBD2 identical over 13 bases. Trimming removed 6 bases from V and 6 bases from J; junction bases left unmatched: 4. The CDR3 consists of 15 residues. The CDR3 loop reads CASRLAGGPAGELFF. The CDR3 DNA reads TGTGCCAGCAGACTAGCGGGAGGGCCCGCCGGGGAGCTGTTTTTT.

There are a few counts of this clonotype. V is TRBV12-3 or TRBV12-4 and J is TRBJ1-1; TRBD1 is a possible D gene (6 bases). The CDR3 has 11 residues. V dropped 5 bases and J dropped 10 bases, with 11 bases sitting between them. The CDR3 nucleotides are TGTGCCAGCAGTCCAGGACAGAGAGCTTTCTTT. Protein sequence: CASSPGQRAFF.

The rearrangement joins TRBV6-2 or TRBV6-3 to TRBJ2-7; the D gene is possibly TRBD1 (6 bases). V lost 7 bases and J 2 bases, leaving 12 bases between the germline ends. From germline, CDR1 is MNHEY and CDR2 SVGEGT. The CDR3 totals 13 residues. The CDR3 loop is CASIQGGTYEQYF. The CDR3 DNA follows: TGTGCCAGCATCCAAGGGGGTACCTACGAGCAGTACTTC.

This clonotype was observed a few times. Here the CDR3 reads CSAPPPLAHRDNEQFF. The CDR3 coding sequence is TGCAGTGCTCCCCCCCCCCTAGCCCACCGCGACAATGAGCAGTTCTTC. This sequence joins TRBV20-1 and TRBJ2-1; the D gene is possibly TRBD2 (5 bases). Trimming pared 5 bases from V and 5 bases from J, leaving 22 bases between. The CDR3 is 16 residues long. Germline V gene lookup returns CDR1 DFQATT and CDR2 SNEGSKA (reference sequence).

V and J are TRBV13 and TRBJ2-3; D possibly corresponds to TRBD1 (6 bases). Germline CDR1 is PRHDT and CDR2 is FYEKMQ (reference sequence). V was pared by 3 bases and J by 2 bases, with 9 bases between. This CDR3 is 14 amino acids long. CDR3 amino acids: CASSFRDNTDTQYF. As DNA, the CDR3 is TGTGCCAGCAGCTTCCGGGACAACACAGATACGCAGTATTTT.

The gene calls are TRBV11-2 and TRBJ2-7, with D possibly being TRBD1 (6 bases). Trimming shortened V by 5 bases and J by 5 bases, and 16 bases separated the two germline ends. From germline, CDR1 is SGHAT and CDR2 FQNNGV. The CDR3 runs 14 residues. CDR3 protein: CASSPRPGVDEQYF. The CDR3 DNA sequence: TGTGCCAGCAGCCCCCGGCCAGGGGTCGACGAGCAGTACTTC.

The chain has TRBV20-1 and TRBJ2-3, with 8 bases identical to TRBD2. The CDR3 covers 16 residues. V lost 5 bases to trimming and J lost 0 bases; unmatched junction nucleotides: 10. CDR1 and CDR2 (germline): DFQATT, SNEGSKA (reference sequence). CDR3 sequence (DNA): TGCAGTGCTCTTCCCCCCATAGCGGGAAGCACAGATACGCAGTATTTT. Its translation: CSALPPIAGSTDTQYF.

About this clonotype: A much larger clone sits a single nucleotide away, making a read error possible. CDR3: CASNQESGGQPQHF. Written as DNA, the CDR3 is TGCGCCAGCAACCAAGAATCAGGGGGCCAGCCCCAGCATTTT. V gene TRBV4-3 combines with J gene TRBJ1-5; 8 positions agree with TRBD1. Germline CDR1 reads LGHNA; CDR2 reads YSLEER. CDR3 length: 14 residues.

Only a few counts were recorded for this clonotype. The chain carries TRBV20-1 and TRBJ2-7; TRBD1 matches at 7 bases. Unmatched junction bases numbered 8, after V lost 3 bases and J lost 0 bases. Germline assignment: CDR1 DFQATT and CDR2 SNEGSKA (reference sequence). This CDR3 is built from 15 residues. Here the CDR3 reads CSASPTQGSSYEQYF. In DNA form, the CDR3 reads TGCAGTGCTAGCCCCACACAGGGGTCCTCCTACGAGCAGTACTTC.